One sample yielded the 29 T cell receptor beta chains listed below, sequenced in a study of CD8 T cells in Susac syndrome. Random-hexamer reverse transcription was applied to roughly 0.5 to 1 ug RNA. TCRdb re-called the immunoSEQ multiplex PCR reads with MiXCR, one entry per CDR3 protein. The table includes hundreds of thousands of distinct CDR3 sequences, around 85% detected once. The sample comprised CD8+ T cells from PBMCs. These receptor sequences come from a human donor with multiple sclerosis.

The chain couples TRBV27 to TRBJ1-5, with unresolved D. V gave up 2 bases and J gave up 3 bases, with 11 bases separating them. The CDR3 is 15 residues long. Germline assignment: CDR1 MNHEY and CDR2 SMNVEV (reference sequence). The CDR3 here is CASSLVGGLNQPQHF. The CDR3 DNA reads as TGTGCCAGCAGTTTAGTGGGCGGCCTCAATCAGCCCCAGCATTTT.

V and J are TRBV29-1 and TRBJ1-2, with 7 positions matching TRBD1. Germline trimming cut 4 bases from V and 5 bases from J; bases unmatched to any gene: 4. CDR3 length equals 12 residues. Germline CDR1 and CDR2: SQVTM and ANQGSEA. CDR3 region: CSVVTGPYGYTF. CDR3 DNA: TGCAGCGTTGTGACAGGGCCTTATGGCTACACCTTC.

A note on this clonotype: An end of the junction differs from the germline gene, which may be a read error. In DNA, the CDR3 is TGTGCCAGCAGCGCAACTATGAACACTGAAGTTTTCTTT. Encoded protein: CASSATMNTEVFF. The rearrangement uses TRBV7-9 and TRBJ1-1; no clear D gene. The CDR3 spans 13 residues. The germline V gene encodes CDR1 SEHNR and CDR2 FQNEAQ (reference sequence).

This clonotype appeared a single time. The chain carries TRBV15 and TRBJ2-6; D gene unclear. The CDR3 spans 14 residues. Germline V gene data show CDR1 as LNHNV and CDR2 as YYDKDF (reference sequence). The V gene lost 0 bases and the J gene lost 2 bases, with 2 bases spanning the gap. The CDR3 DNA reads TGTGCCACCAGCAGAGATGCTGGGGCCAACGTCCTGACTTTC. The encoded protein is CATSRDAGANVLTF.

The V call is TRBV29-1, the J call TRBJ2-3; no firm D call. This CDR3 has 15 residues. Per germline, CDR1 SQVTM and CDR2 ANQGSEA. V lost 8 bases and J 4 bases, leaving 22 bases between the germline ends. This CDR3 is CSIIDFVTTADTQYF. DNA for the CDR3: TGCAGCATCATCGACTTTGTGACCACCGCAGATACGCAGTATTTT.

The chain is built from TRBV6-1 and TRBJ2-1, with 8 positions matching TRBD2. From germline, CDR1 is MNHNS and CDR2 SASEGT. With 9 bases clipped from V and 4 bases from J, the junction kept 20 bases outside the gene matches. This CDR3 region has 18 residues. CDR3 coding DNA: TGTGCCAGTGACCCCACCGTTGGAGACACGGGGGGGTACAATGAGCAGTTCTTC. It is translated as CASDPTVGDTGGYNEQFF.

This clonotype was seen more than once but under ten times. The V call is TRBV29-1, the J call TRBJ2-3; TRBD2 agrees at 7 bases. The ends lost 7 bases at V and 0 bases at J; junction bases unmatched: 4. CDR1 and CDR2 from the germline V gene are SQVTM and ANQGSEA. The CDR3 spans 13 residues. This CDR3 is CSALGGSTDTQYF. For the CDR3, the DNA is TGCAGCGCATTGGGGGGGAGCACAGATACGCAGTATTTT.

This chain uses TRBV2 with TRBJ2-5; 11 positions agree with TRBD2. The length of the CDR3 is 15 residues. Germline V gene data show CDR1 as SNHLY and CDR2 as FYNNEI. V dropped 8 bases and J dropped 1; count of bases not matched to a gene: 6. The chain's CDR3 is CASRTLAGVQETQYF. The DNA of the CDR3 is TGTGCCAGCCGTACACTAGCGGGGGTCCAAGAGACCCAGTACTTC.

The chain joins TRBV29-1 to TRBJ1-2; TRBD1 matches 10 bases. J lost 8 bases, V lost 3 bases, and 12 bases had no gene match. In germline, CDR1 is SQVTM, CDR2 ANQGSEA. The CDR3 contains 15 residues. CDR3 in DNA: TGCAGCGTTGACGTTATGTGGACAGGGGGATCCGGCTACACCTTC. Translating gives CSVDVMWTGGSGYTF.

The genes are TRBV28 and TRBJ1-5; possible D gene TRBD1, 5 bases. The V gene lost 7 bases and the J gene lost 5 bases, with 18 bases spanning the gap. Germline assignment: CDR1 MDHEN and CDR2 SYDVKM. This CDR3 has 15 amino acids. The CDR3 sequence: CASNRQPGPDQPQHF. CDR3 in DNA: TGTGCCAGCAATAGACAGCCGGGCCCCGATCAGCCCCAGCATTTT.

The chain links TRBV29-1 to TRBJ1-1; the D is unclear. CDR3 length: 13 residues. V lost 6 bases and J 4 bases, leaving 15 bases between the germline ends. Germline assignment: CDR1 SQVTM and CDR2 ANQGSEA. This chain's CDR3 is CSVSTPVATEAFF. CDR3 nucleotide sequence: TGCAGCGTCTCGACACCGGTGGCCACTGAAGCTTTCTTT.

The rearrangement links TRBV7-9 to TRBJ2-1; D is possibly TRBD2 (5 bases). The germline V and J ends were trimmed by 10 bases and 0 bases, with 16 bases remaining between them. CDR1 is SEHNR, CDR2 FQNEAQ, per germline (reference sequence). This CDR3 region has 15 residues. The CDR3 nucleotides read TGTGCCATTATCCTAGCCCCCGGCTCCTACAATGAGCAGTTCTTC. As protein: CAIILAPGSYNEQFF.

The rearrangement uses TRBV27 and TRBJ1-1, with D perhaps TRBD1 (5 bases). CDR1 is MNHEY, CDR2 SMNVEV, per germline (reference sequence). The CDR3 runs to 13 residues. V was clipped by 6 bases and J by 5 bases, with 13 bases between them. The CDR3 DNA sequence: TGTGCCAGCAGCTGGGGACTTTTTACTGAAGCTTTCTTT. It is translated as CASSWGLFTEAFF.

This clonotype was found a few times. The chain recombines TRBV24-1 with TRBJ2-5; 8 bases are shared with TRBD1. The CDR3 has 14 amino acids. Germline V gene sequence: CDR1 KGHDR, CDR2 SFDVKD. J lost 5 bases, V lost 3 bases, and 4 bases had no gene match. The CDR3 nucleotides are TGTGCCACCAGTGATCCCGGACAGGGTGAGACCCAGTACTTC. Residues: CATSDPGQGETQYF.

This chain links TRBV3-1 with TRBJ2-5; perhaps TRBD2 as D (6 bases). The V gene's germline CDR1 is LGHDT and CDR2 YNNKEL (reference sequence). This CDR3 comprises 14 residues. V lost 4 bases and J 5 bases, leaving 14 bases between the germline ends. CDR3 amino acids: CASSPNPGRETQYF. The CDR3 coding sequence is TGTGCCAGCAGCCCAAATCCGGGGAGGGAGACCCAGTACTTC.

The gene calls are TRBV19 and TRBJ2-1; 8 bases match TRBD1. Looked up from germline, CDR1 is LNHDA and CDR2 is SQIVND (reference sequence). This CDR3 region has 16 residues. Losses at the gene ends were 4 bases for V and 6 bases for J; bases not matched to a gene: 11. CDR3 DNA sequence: TGTGCCAGTAGTACCTTGGACAGGGAAGATTTCAATGAGCAGTTCTTC. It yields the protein CASSTLDREDFNEQFF.

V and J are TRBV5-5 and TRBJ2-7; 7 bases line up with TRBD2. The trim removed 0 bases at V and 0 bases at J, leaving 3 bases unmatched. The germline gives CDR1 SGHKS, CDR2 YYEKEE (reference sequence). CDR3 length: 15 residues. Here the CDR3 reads CASSLAASGSYEQYF. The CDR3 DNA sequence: TGTGCCAGCAGCTTGGCCGCTAGCGGCTCCTACGAGCAGTACTTC.

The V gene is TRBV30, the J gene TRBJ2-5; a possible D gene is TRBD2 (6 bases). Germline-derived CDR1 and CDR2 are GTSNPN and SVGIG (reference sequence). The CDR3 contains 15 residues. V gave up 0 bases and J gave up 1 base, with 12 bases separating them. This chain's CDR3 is CAWSVRGSPQETQYF. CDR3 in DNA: TGTGCCTGGAGTGTACGGGGGAGCCCCCAAGAGACCCAGTACTTC. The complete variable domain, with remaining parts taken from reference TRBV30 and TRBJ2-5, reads SQTIHQWPATLVQPVGSPLSLECTVEGTSNPNLYWYRQAAGRGLQLLFYSVGIGQISSEVPQNLSASRPQDRQFILSSKKLLLSDSGFYLCAWSVRGSPQETQYFGPGTRLLVL.

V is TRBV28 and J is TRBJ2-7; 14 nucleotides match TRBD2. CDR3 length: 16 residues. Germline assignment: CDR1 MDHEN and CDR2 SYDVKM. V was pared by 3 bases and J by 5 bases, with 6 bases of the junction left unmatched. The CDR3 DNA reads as TGTGCCAGCAGTTTGGTAGGACTAGCGGGAGGAGACGAGCAGTACTTC. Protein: CASSLVGLAGGDEQYF.

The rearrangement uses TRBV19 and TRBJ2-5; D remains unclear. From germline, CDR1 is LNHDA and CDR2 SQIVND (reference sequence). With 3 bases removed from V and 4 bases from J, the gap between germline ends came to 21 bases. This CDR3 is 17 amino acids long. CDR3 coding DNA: TGTGCCAGTAGTATTCGCGCGGCCCCAGAGATGGGAGAGACCCAGTACTTC. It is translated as CASSIRAAPEMGETQYF.

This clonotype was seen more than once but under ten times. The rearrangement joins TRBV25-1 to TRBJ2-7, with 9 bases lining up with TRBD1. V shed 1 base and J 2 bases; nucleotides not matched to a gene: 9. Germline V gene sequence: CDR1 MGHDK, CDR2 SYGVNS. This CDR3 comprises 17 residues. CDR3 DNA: TGTGCCAGCAGTGAATGGTCACAGGGGGCGCGTACCTACGAGCAGTACTTC. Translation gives CASSEWSQGARTYEQYF.

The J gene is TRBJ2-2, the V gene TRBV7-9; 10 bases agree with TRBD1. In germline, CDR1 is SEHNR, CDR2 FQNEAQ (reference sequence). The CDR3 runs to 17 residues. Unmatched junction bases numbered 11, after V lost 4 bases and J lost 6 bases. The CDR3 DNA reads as TGTGCCAGCAGCTCGGGAACCGGGACAGGGGTACCCGGGGAGCTGTTTTTT. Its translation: CASSSGTGTGVPGELFF.

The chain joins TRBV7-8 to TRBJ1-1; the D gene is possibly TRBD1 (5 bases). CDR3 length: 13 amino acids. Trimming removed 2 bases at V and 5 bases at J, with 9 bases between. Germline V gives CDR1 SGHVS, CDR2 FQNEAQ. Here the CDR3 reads CASSLRGMTEAFF. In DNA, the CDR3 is TGTGCCAGCAGCTTAAGGGGTATGACTGAAGCTTTCTTT.

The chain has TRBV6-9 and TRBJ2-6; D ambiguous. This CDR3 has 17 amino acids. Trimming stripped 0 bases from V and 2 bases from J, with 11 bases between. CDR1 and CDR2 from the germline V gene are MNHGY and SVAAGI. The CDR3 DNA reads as TGTGCCAGCAGTTATTCGTGGGGTCTAGCTGGGGCCAACGTCCTGACTTTC. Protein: CASSYSWGLAGANVLTF.

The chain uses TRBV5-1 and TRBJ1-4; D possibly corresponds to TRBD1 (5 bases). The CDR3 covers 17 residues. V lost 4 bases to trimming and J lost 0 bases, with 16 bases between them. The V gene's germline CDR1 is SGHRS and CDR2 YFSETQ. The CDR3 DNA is TGCGCCAGCAGCCCCGGGACCGTAGTTGCAACTAATGAAAAACTGTTTTTT. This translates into CASSPGTVVATNEKLFF.

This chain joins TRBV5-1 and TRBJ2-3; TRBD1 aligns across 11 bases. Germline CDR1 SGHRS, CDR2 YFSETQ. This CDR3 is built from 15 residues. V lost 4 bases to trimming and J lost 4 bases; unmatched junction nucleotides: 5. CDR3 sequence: CASSPGQGGADTQYF. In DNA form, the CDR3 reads TGCGCCAGCAGCCCGGGACAGGGGGGGGCAGATACGCAGTATTTT.

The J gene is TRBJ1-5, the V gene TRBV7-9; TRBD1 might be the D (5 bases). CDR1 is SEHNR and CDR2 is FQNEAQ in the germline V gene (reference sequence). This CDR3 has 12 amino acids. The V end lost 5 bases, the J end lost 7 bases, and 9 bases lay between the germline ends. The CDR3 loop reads CASSVRDQPQHF. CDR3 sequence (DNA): TGTGCCAGCAGCGTAAGGGACCAGCCCCAGCATTTT.

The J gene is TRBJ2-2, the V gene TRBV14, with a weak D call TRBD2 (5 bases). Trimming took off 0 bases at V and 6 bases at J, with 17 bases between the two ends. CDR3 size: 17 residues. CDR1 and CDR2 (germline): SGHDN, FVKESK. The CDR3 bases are TGTGCCAGCAGCCAAGAGGATTCGGGGTTCTATGCCGGGGAGCTGTTTTTT. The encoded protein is CASSQEDSGFYAGELFF.

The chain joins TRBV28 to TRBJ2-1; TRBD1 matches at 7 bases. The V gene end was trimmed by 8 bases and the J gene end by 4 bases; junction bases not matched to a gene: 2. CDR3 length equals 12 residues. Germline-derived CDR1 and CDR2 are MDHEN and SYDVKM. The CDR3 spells CASYRGYNEQFF. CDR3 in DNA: TGTGCCAGCTACAGGGGATACAATGAGCAGTTCTTC.